One and the same sample provided the 28 T cell receptor beta chains below, sequenced in a study of siplizumab effects on memory and regulatory T cells. The repertoire was sequenced with immunoSEQ multiplex PCR; TCRdb's copy has only in-frame clones and lacks some. The table has about 80,000 clones, 95% seen once. The sample consisted of CD8+ T cells sorted from blood. The receptors originated from a human donor in good health.

This rearrangement joins TRBV11-2 to TRBJ2-7, with TRBD2 matching 9 bases. The junction had 8 bases not matched to a gene; V was cut back by 5 bases and J by 3 bases. Germline V CDR1 and CDR2: SGHAT, FQNNGV. The CDR3 has 15 amino acids. CDR3 protein: CASSPPPTSGYEQYF. CDR3 nucleotides: TGTGCCAGCAGCCCCCCTCCGACTAGCGGCTACGAGCAGTACTTC. Together with reference TRBV11-2 and TRBJ2-7, the CDR3 gives the full variable domain: EAGVAQSPRYKIIEKRQSVAFWCNPISGHATLYWYQQILGQGPKLLIQFQNNGVVDDSQLPKDRFSAERLKGVDSTLKIQPAKLEDSAVYLCASSPPPTSGYEQYFGPGTRLTVT.

The chain has TRBV7-2 and TRBJ2-1; D possibly corresponds to TRBD2 (6 bases). Germline V CDR1 and CDR2: SGHTA, FQGNSA. Deletions cut 1 base from V and 10 bases from J, with 11 bases between. The CDR3 extends over 13 amino acids. CDR3 bases: TGTGCCAGCAGCTTAGGGGGAGGTGTCGAGCAGTTCTTC. This encodes CASSLGGGVEQFF.

The chain joins TRBV11-1 to TRBJ2-7; 9 nucleotides line up with TRBD1. V lost 4 bases and J lost 2; bases outside the gene matches: 3. This CDR3 spans 14 amino acids. Germline values: CDR1 SGHAT, CDR2 FQDESV (reference sequence). The CDR3 nucleotides read TGTGCCAGCAGCTCCGACAGGGGGGCCTACGAGCAGTACTTC. It yields the protein CASSSDRGAYEQYF.

CDR3 DNA: TGTGCCAGCAGCGTAAACAGCCAAGAGACCCAGTACTTC. This encodes CASSVNSQETQYF. The chain links TRBV9 to TRBJ2-5; D gene ambiguous. Germline V gene sequence: CDR1 SGDLS, CDR2 YYNGEE. This CDR3 has 13 residues. Trimming pared 1 base from V and 1 base from J, leaving 5 bases between.

This chain joins TRBV5-4 and TRBJ2-1, with 9 bases matching TRBD1. The junction had 2 bases not matched to a gene; V was cut back by 0 bases and J by 4 bases. Germline lookup yields CDR1 SGHNT and CDR2 YYREEE (reference sequence). This CDR3 region has 15 residues. CDR3 DNA: TGTGCCAGCAGCTTGGGGGACAGGGAGTACAATGAGCAGTTCTTC. Amino acid sequence: CASSLGDREYNEQFF.

This clone was observed a single time. The J gene is TRBJ2-1, the V gene TRBV5-6; 7 bases are a match to TRBD1. Germline V lookup: CDR1 SGHDT, CDR2 YYEEEE. The CDR3 spans 15 residues. Germline trimming cut 3 bases from V and 5 bases from J; bases unmatched to any gene: 8. CDR3 protein: CASSYGQASHNEQFF. CDR3 DNA: TGTGCCAGCAGCTACGGACAGGCGTCCCACAATGAGCAGTTCTTC.

By sample share, this clone is medium-sized (0.01 to 0.1%). The chain employs TRBV27 and TRBJ1-2, with D possibly TRBD1 on 6 matching bases. CDR1 and CDR2 from the germline V gene are MNHEY and SMNVEV (reference sequence). Trimming left V 6 bases short and J 4 bases short, with 15 bases between. There are 14 residues in the CDR3. The CDR3 reads CASRNSSGVYGYTF. In DNA, the CDR3 is TGTGCCAGCAGAAATTCCTCAGGGGTCTATGGCTACACCTTC.

The chain links TRBV6-5 to TRBJ2-7; 10 bases are shared with TRBD2. Germline CDR1 reads MNHEY; CDR2 reads SVGAGI. This CDR3 is built from 14 residues. V shed 5 bases and J 2 bases; nucleotides not matched to a gene: 3. The CDR3 sequence is CASSPGTSAYEQYF. The CDR3 bases are TGTGCCAGCAGTCCAGGGACTAGCGCCTACGAGCAGTACTTC.

The V and J genes are TRBV16 and TRBJ1-2; the D gene is possibly TRBD1 (6 bases). Germline-derived CDR1 and CDR2 are KGHSY and FQNENV. This CDR3 comprises 13 residues. V lost 4 bases and J lost 2, with 8 bases in between. The CDR3 nucleotides are TGTGCCAGCAGCCGGGACAAGAACTATGGCTACACCTTC. This translates into CASSRDKNYGYTF.

The chain has TRBV9 and TRBJ2-5; D is tentatively TRBD1 or TRBD2 (5 bases each). Germline V gene data show CDR1 as SGDLS and CDR2 as YYNGEE. CDR3 length equals 15 residues. Trimming took off 0 bases at V and 1 base at J, with 10 bases between the two ends. The CDR3 DNA reads as TGTGCCAGCAGCGTAGCGCAGGGACCCCAAGAGACCCAGTACTTC. This encodes CASSVAQGPQETQYF.

This clone was picked up a small number of times. This chain's CDR3 is CASSTGTGDYEQYF. For the CDR3, the DNA is TGTGCCAGCAGTACCGGGACAGGGGACTACGAGCAGTACTTC. The rearrangement joins TRBV6-1 to TRBJ2-7; 10 nucleotides align to TRBD1. The CDR3 covers 14 residues. The ends lost 5 bases at V and 3 bases at J; junction bases unmatched: 4. In germline, CDR1 is MNHNS, CDR2 SASEGT.

The chain has TRBV4-2 and TRBJ1-2; D is ambiguous. The germline gives CDR1 LGHNA, CDR2 YNFKEQ. Deletions cut 0 bases from V and 3 bases from J, with 20 bases between. The CDR3 totals 18 residues. The chain's CDR3 is CASSQESLRELVDYGYTF. CDR3 bases: TGTGCCAGCAGCCAAGAATCGCTTAGAGAGTTGGTGGACTATGGCTACACCTTC.

This clone appeared once. V is TRBV9 and J is TRBJ2-1, with no clear D. The CDR3 runs to 15 residues. Trimming cost V 5 bases and J 3 bases, with 15 bases left between them. Germline V gene lookup returns CDR1 SGDLS and CDR2 YYNGEE. In nucleotides, the CDR3 is TGTGCCAGCAGTAGAACCGGGTCCTACTACAATGAGCAGTTCTTC. This encodes CASSRTGSYYNEQFF. Filled out from reference TRBV9 and TRBJ2-1, the complete variable domain reads DSGVTQTPKHLITATGQRVTLRCSPRSGDLSVYWYQQSLDQGLQFLIQYYNGEERAKGNILERFSAQQFPDLHSELNLSSLELGDSALYFCASSRTGSYYNEQFFGPGTRLTVL.

The chain links TRBV9 to TRBJ1-4, with D perhaps matching TRBD1 (6 bases). Germline CDR1 is SGDLS and CDR2 is YYNGEE. The V end was cut by 6 bases, the J end by 0 bases, with 15 bases between. The CDR3 consists of 16 residues. CDR3 nucleotides: TGTGCCAGCACCAATAGCGGGGGCGCAACTAATGAAAAACTGTTTTTT. Translating gives CASTNSGGATNEKLFF.

The chain carries TRBV19 and TRBJ1-1; D remains ambiguous. Trimming removed 4 bases from V and 5 bases from J, with 8 bases in between. Per germline, CDR1 LNHDA and CDR2 SQIVND (reference sequence). The CDR3 covers 12 residues. The CDR3 region has the DNA TGTGCCAGTAGTAAGGGTGCAACTGAAGCTTTCTTT. It codes for CASSKGATEAFF.

A single count supports this clone. The rearrangement links TRBV28 to TRBJ2-7, with 8 positions matching TRBD1. Germline V gene sequence: CDR1 MDHEN, CDR2 SYDVKM. V gave up 4 bases and J gave up 5 bases; unmatched junction bases: 7. The CDR3 runs to 14 residues. The CDR3 DNA reads TGTGCCAGCAGTTGGACAGGGTTGAGTAACGAGCAGTACTTC. It encodes CASSWTGLSNEQYF. Combining the CDR3 with reference TRBV28 and TRBJ2-7 gives the whole variable domain DVKVTQSSRYLVKRTGEKVFLECVQDMDHENMFWYRQDPGLGLRLIYFSYDVKMKEKGDIPEGYSVSREKKERFSLILESASTNQTSMYLCASSWTGLSNEQYFGPGTRLTVT.

The V and J genes are TRBV5-4 and TRBJ1-2; 9 bases fit TRBD1. Germline V gene lookup returns CDR1 SGHNT and CDR2 YYREEE (reference sequence). The CDR3 is 14 residues long. Trimming removed 4 bases from V and 6 bases from J; junction bases left unmatched: 7. CDR3 amino acids: CASSGTGYIDGYTF. DNA of the CDR3: TGTGCCAGCAGCGGGACAGGGTATATTGATGGCTACACCTTC.

In its sample, this clone was seen a few times. This sequence joins TRBV19 and TRBJ1-1; tentative D call: TRBD1 (5 bases). Germline V gene lookup returns CDR1 LNHDA and CDR2 SQIVND (reference sequence). This CDR3 is built from 13 residues. Between the trimmed V and J ends, which lost 5 bases and 1 base, there was a span of 8 bases. The DNA for the CDR3 is TGTGCCAGTAGTCAACAGGCGAACACTGAAGCTTTCTTT. Residues: CASSQQANTEAFF.

This chain connects TRBV27 to TRBJ2-7, with a tentative D call TRBD1 (6 bases). The CDR3 is 15 amino acids. The germline gives CDR1 MNHEY, CDR2 SMNVEV (reference sequence). The V and J ends lost 3 bases and 0 bases respectively, with 12 bases between them. The DNA of the CDR3 is TGTGCCAGCAGTTTTGCCCAGGGGAGCTCCTACGAGCAGTACTTC. This translates into CASSFAQGSSYEQYF.

The chain joins TRBV7-3 to TRBJ2-1; a weak D match, TRBD2 (5 bases). The CDR3 contains 15 residues. Germline V gene sequence: CDR1 SGHTA, CDR2 FQGTGA. The V end lost 2 bases, the J end lost 3 bases, and 11 bases lay between the germline ends. The DNA of the CDR3 is TGTGCCAGCAGCTTATCAGCGGAGATCTACAATGAGCAGTTCTTC. It is translated as CASSLSAEIYNEQFF.

CDR3 DNA: TGTGCCAGTGTACAGGGGTATAATCAGCCCCAGCATTTT. This sequence encodes CASVQGYNQPQHF. The chain joins TRBV19 to TRBJ1-5; 7 positions agree with TRBD1. This CDR3 spans 13 amino acids. V lost 8 bases and J lost 4; bases outside the gene matches: 5. CDR1 and CDR2 (germline): LNHDA, SQIVND (reference sequence).

This chain uses TRBV27 with TRBJ2-3, with D possibly TRBD2 on 6 matching bases. The CDR3 is 14 amino acids. The V end lost 8 bases, the J end lost 3 bases, and 15 bases lay between the germline ends. Germline CDR1 and CDR2: MNHEY and SMNVEV (reference sequence). CDR3 nucleotide sequence: TGTGCCAGCGGGATTGGGAGGAGGACAGATACGCAGTATTTT. Translated, it gives CASGIGRRTDTQYF.

The V call is TRBV19, the J call TRBJ2-3, with 10 nucleotides matching TRBD2. Per the germline V gene, CDR1 is LNHDA and CDR2 is SQIVND (reference sequence). The CDR3 covers 16 residues. Germline trimming cut 3 bases from V and 0 bases from J; bases unmatched to any gene: 3. The CDR3 sequence is CASSMGAGGSTDTQYF. CDR3 nucleotides: TGTGCCAGTAGTATGGGAGCGGGAGGGAGCACAGATACGCAGTATTTT. The whole variable domain, remainder taken from reference TRBV19 and TRBJ2-3, is DGGITQSPKYLFRKEGQNVTLSCEQNLNHDAMYWYRQDPGQGLRLIYYSQIVNDFQKGDIAEGYSVSREKKESFPLTVTSAQKNPTAFYLCASSMGAGGSTDTQYFGPGTRLTVL.

The gene calls are TRBV7-6 and TRBJ2-7; TRBD2 agrees at 13 bases. V shed 5 bases and J 6 bases; nucleotides not matched to a gene: 7. The CDR3 runs to 15 residues. In germline, CDR1 is SGHVS, CDR2 FNYEAQ. The chain's CDR3 is CASSPGLAGVSEQYF. The CDR3 DNA is TGTGCCAGCAGCCCTGGACTAGCGGGAGTAAGCGAGCAGTACTTC. The full variable domain, its missing parts supplied by reference TRBV7-6 and TRBJ2-7, is GAGVSQSPRYKVTKRGQDVALRCDPISGHVSLYWYRQALGQGPEFLTYFNYEAQQDKSGLPNDRFSAERPEGSISTLTIQRTEQRDSAMYRCASSPGLAGVSEQYFGPGTRLTVT.

This chain joins TRBV6-6 and TRBJ2-7; D call uncertain. This CDR3 has 12 residues. Germline values: CDR1 MNHNY, CDR2 SVGAGI (reference sequence). With 5 bases removed from V and 2 bases from J, the gap between germline ends came to 7 bases. CDR3: CASSAGPYEQYF. CDR3 bases: TGTGCCAGCAGTGCCGGTCCCTACGAGCAGTACTTC.

The chain links TRBV5-4 to TRBJ2-1; TRBD2 aligns across 11 bases. V shed 3 bases and J 2 bases; nucleotides not matched to a gene: 1. Germline-derived CDR1 and CDR2 are SGHNT and YYREEE (reference sequence). This CDR3 comprises 15 residues. CDR3: CASSSGLAAYNEQFF. CDR3 nucleotides: TGTGCCAGCAGCTCGGGACTAGCGGCCTACAATGAGCAGTTCTTC.

This chain connects TRBV18 to TRBJ2-3; 7 positions match TRBD2. The CDR3 runs 15 residues. Trimming at V came to 2 bases and at J to 6 bases, leaving 8 bases not matched to a gene. Germline CDR1 reads KGHSH; CDR2 reads LQKENI. This CDR3 is CASSPSGGSVDTQYF. DNA for the CDR3: TGTGCCAGCTCACCAAGCGGCGGGAGCGTGGATACGCAGTATTTT.

The V and J genes are TRBV7-9 and TRBJ1-1; D remains ambiguous. V lost 4 bases, J lost 0 bases, and 12 bases lay in between. Looked up from germline, CDR1 is SEHNR and CDR2 is FQNEAQ (reference sequence). The CDR3 consists of 15 residues. The CDR3 loop reads CASSSLDGLNTEAFF. As DNA, the CDR3 is TGTGCCAGCAGCTCCCTGGACGGCTTGAACACTGAAGCTTTCTTT.